The T cell receptor beta chain described here comes from a study of blood T cell repertoires in COVID-19. Study in general: The cDNA or gDNA used as material had been derived from T cells, B-cell-depleted T cells, or PBMCs.

Germline V CDR1 and CDR2: MNHEY, SVGAGI. Unmatched junction bases numbered 3, after V lost 5 bases and J lost 10 bases. The CDR3 is 13 residues long. Sequencing was performed with immunoSEQ multiplex PCR; in TCRdb, only in-frame clones are kept and a portion is missing. Of 150,000 to 200,000 clones listed, roughly 88% are singletons. This sequence originates from a woman aged 30 to 39 with acute or convalescent COVID-19. Specimen: peripheral blood. V gene TRBV6-5 combines with J gene TRBJ2-5, with 14 bases fitting TRBD2. The CDR3, as DNA: TGTGCCAGCAGTCCCGGGACTAGCGGGAGCCAGTACTTC. As protein: CASSPGTSGSQYF.